What follows are 11 T cell receptor beta chains derived from one specimen sequenced in a study of control samples from healthy donors and cancer patients (TCRdb year 2020). Preparation of the library involved the immunoSEQ multiplex PCR assay. TCRdb limited this immuneACCESS table to in-frame rearrangements with V and J called. A share of clones is missing; checked studies link under half to unresolved V genes, and the rest is unexplained. Here the sample has around 94,000 clones; 92% occur a single time. In total, the top ten clones hold around 2.3% of the sample. The source material was blood. The receptors stem from a woman between 18 and 30 years old in good health.

This chain links TRBV21-1 with TRBJ2-7. TRBV21-1 is a documented pseudogene. The length of the CDR3 is 12 residues. The CDR3 DNA reads TGTGCCAGCCGGCAGGGACGGGGCGAGCAGTACTTC. It translates to CASRQGRGEQYF.

The rearrangement joins TRBV19 to TRBJ1-6; possibly TRBD1 for D (5 bases). V shed 5 bases and J shed 7 bases, with 24 bases lying between them. This CDR3 is 18 amino acids long. From germline, CDR1 is LNHDA and CDR2 SQIVND (reference sequence). CDR3 nucleotide sequence: TGTGCCAGTAGTCCCCGTGGGATGCGGGGCTCCTGGAATTCACCCCTCCACTTT. This encodes CASSPRGMRGSWNSPLHF.

The V gene is TRBV19, the J gene TRBJ2-7; TRBD2 matches 7 bases. Trimming removed 1 base from V and 5 bases from J; junction bases left unmatched: 8. The CDR3 is made up of 15 amino acids. The germline gives CDR1 LNHDA, CDR2 SQIVND (reference sequence). DNA for the CDR3: TGTGCCAGTAGTATAGTTGGGGGAGGGCCAGACGAGCAGTACTTC. This gives the protein CASSIVGGGPDEQYF.

This clone was observed once. The genes are TRBV2 and TRBJ2-7; D is undetermined. The CDR3 is made up of 14 amino acids. Germline V gives CDR1 SNHLY, CDR2 FYNNEI. V shed 3 bases and J shed 5 bases, with 14 bases lying between them. The CDR3 spells CASSDRLIVHEQYF. The CDR3 nucleotides are TGTGCCAGCAGTGACAGACTTATAGTCCACGAGCAGTACTTC.

In its sample, this clone was seen a few times. This rearrangement joins TRBV10-1 to TRBJ1-5; D unclear. From germline, CDR1 is WNHNN and CDR2 SYGVQD (reference sequence). This CDR3 has 13 amino acids. V lost 2 bases, J lost 4 bases, and 6 bases lay in between. The CDR3 is CASSEKGNQPQHF. Here the CDR3 DNA reads TGCGCCAGCAGTGAGAAAGGGAATCAGCCCCAGCATTTT.

The rearrangement links TRBV5-1 to TRBJ2-5; D is perhaps TRBD1 (6 bases). The germline V and J ends were trimmed by 0 bases and 2 bases, with 14 bases remaining between them. There are 16 residues in the CDR3. Per germline, CDR1 SGHRS and CDR2 YFSETQ. CDR3 sequence: CASSLGQRQGQETQYF. Here the CDR3 DNA reads TGCGCCAGCAGCTTGGGTCAGAGGCAGGGGCAAGAGACCCAGTACTTC.

CDR3 nucleotide sequence: TGCGCCAGCAGCTCGCGACCGACTACGCAATCAGGTTCTAGCACAGATACGCAGTATTTT. It is translated as CASSSRPTTQSGSSTDTQYF. This sequence joins TRBV5-1 and TRBJ2-3; D might be TRBD2 (5 bases). Trimming removed 3 bases at V and 0 bases at J, with 26 bases between. The CDR3 is made up of 20 amino acids. The germline V gene has CDR1 SGHRS and CDR2 YFSETQ.

J is TRBJ1-1 and V is TRBV4-3; D perhaps matches TRBD1 (5 bases). Germline CDR1 LGHNA, CDR2 YSLEER. V was cut by 1 base and J by 0 bases, with 12 bases left in between. The CDR3 sequence is 16 residues long. The CDR3 here is CASSQGAGGVNTEAFF. In DNA form, the CDR3 reads TGCGCCAGCAGCCAAGGGGCGGGAGGGGTGAACACTGAAGCTTTCTTT.

Details on this clone: At one boundary the junction diverges from the germline segment, which might be a read error. V and J are TRBV5-1 and TRBJ2-4, with 8 bases aligning to TRBD2. This CDR3 contains 13 residues. Germline CDR1 and CDR2: SGHRS and YFSETQ. The CDR3 loop reads CASSFVSGNTQYF. CDR3 sequence (DNA): TGCGCCAGCAGCTTTGTTAGCGGGAACACTCAGTACTTC.

This rearrangement joins TRBV10-3 to TRBJ1-4, with a tentative D call TRBD1 (5 bases). This CDR3 has 14 residues. Trimming cost V 6 bases and J 0 bases, with 8 bases left between them. Per the germline V gene, CDR1 is ENHRY and CDR2 is SYGVKD. For the CDR3, the DNA is TGTGCCATCAGAGGGGCTGCAACTAATGAAAAACTGTTTTTT. Its protein is CAIRGAATNEKLFF.

The chain carries TRBV11-1 and TRBJ2-7; D remains unclear. This CDR3 contains 15 residues. The V end lost 5 bases, the J end lost 2 bases, and 16 bases lay between the germline ends. The germline V gene encodes CDR1 SGHAT and CDR2 FQDESV (reference sequence). This CDR3 is CASSVDLPPTYEQYF. CDR3 nucleotides: TGTGCCAGCAGCGTGGACCTCCCACCCACCTACGAGCAGTACTTC.